The T cell receptor (beta chain) under discussion was sequenced for a study of T cells after yellow fever vaccination. Whole-study context: Libraries from low-cell-number fractions were prepared with the SMART-Seq v4 Ultra Low Input RNA kit.

V was shortened by 7 bases and J by 1 base, with 14 bases between the two germline ends. CDR1 and CDR2 (germline): MNHEY, SVGEGT. The CDR3 contains 14 residues. In its sample, this clonotype was seen many times. Its target is not known. Study-wide findings and caveats: Reappearance after the booster was observed for most primary-vaccination clones (around 96% CD4, less than 90% CD8).

TCRdb re-derived calls from the 5' RACE reads in MiXCR, one entry per CDR3 protein. The table lists about 400,000 distinct CDR3 sequences, more than 5.5% of them singletons. The specimen was PBMCs, collected 5 days after the yellow fever booster vaccination. The chain links TRBV6-2 or TRBV6-3 to TRBJ2-7; D tentatively reads TRBD1 or TRBD2 (6 bases each). The TCR comes from a man younger than 45 who received the YFV17D yellow fever vaccine. This chain's CDR3 is CASTRGDTSYEQYF. The CDR3 DNA reads TGTGCCAGCACTCGCGGGGACACTTCCTACGAGCAGTACTTC.